Following are 13 T cell receptor beta chains from one sample sequenced in a study of blood T cell repertoires in COVID-19. Clones were read by immunoSEQ multiplex PCR, and TCRdb kept only the in-frame ones, dropping some. The sample carries over 140,000 clones, 60% to 80% recorded once. Source material: peripheral blood. These receptor sequences come from a woman aged 50 to 65 with active or convalescent COVID-19.

The chain uses TRBV19 and TRBJ1-1, with a possible D match to TRBD1 (5 bases). V dropped 7 bases and J dropped 1 base, with 16 bases sitting between them. This CDR3 has 15 amino acids. The V gene's germline CDR1 is LNHDA and CDR2 SQIVND (reference sequence). CDR3 in amino acids: CASTLGGGSNTEAFF. The CDR3 DNA is TGTGCCAGTACTCTCGGGGGGGGATCGAACACTGAAGCTTTCTTT.

This chain connects TRBV30 to TRBJ1-3, with no clear D. Trimming removed 2 bases at V and 9 bases at J, with 14 bases between. This CDR3 has 13 amino acids. Germline CDR1 is GTSNPN and CDR2 is SVGIG (reference sequence). The CDR3 loop reads CAWSRATGSTIYF. CDR3 nucleotide sequence: TGTGCCTGGAGTAGGGCCACCGGGAGCACCATATATTTT.

This clone has only a few counts. The V and J genes are TRBV7-8 and TRBJ1-1; TRBD1 might be the D (5 bases). The CDR3 contains 15 residues. Germline assignment: CDR1 SGHVS and CDR2 FQNEAQ. V was pared by 5 bases and J by 2 bases, with 15 bases between. The CDR3 DNA follows: TGTGCCAGCAGCCCCGCGTGGGGCAGCAACACTGAAGCTTTCTTT. This translates into CASSPAWGSNTEAFF.

The rearrangement uses TRBV5-5 and TRBJ2-1; 9 nucleotides line up with TRBD2. The CDR3 covers 15 residues. The germline gives CDR1 SGHKS, CDR2 YYEKEE (reference sequence). J gave up 7 bases and V 1 base, and 6 bases lay outside the gene matches. In nucleotides, the CDR3 is TGTGCCAGCAGCTTGAGGGCGGGAGGGCCGAATGAGCAGTTCTTC. Translating gives CASSLRAGGPNEQFF. The full variable domain, rest sourced from reference TRBV5-5 and TRBJ2-1, is DAGVTQSPTHLIKTRGQQVTLRCSPISGHKSVSWYQQVLGQGPQFIFQYYEKEERGRGNFPDRFSARQFPNYSSELNVNALLLGDSALYLCASSLRAGGPNEQFFGPGTRLTVL.

This clone is a singleton in its sample. This chain links TRBV18 with TRBJ1-2; D gene ambiguous. Trimming stripped 2 bases from V and 3 bases from J, with 7 bases between. Germline loops: CDR1 KGHSH, CDR2 LQKENI. This CDR3 has 13 residues. The CDR3 DNA follows: TGTGCCAGCTCACCATCACGGGACTATGGCTACACCTTC. Its translation: CASSPSRDYGYTF.

This chain joins TRBV7-9 and TRBJ2-2; TRBD2 agrees at 8 bases. V lost 4 bases, J lost 9 bases, and 10 bases stayed unmatched. Looked up from germline, CDR1 is SEHNR and CDR2 is FQNEAQ (reference sequence). The CDR3 consists of 15 residues. The CDR3 DNA reads as TGTGCCAGCAGCTCCTCCGCGGGAGGAATGCGGGAGCTGTTTTTT. This encodes CASSSSAGGMRELFF.

The chain is built from TRBV5-5 and TRBJ1-5; 7 bases match TRBD1. The CDR3 consists of 16 residues. Germline CDR1 SGHKS, CDR2 YYEKEE (reference sequence). Trimming took 2 bases from V and 0 from J; bases not matched to a gene: 5. CDR3 in amino acids: CASSLSDRVSNQPQHF. As DNA, the CDR3 is TGTGCCAGCAGCTTATCCGACAGGGTTAGCAATCAGCCCCAGCATTTT.

This chain connects TRBV18 to TRBJ1-1, with D perhaps TRBD1 (6 bases). This CDR3 has 13 amino acids. V was clipped by 5 bases and J by 6 bases, with 13 bases between them. Germline V gives CDR1 KGHSH, CDR2 LQKENI. The CDR3 coding sequence is TGTGCCAGCTCAAGGGACATCAGAGCTGAAGCTTTCTTT. Translated: CASSRDIRAEAFF.

The sample holds a few counts of this clone. This sequence joins TRBV2 and TRBJ1-6; the D gene is possibly TRBD1 (6 bases). The CDR3 contains 15 residues. Trimming took 7 bases from V and 6 from J, leaving 16 bases between them. The germline V gene encodes CDR1 SNHLY and CDR2 FYNNEI. The chain's CDR3 is CASTSSTGSNSPLHF. CDR3 in DNA: TGTGCCAGCACCTCCTCGACAGGCTCTAATTCACCCCTCCACTTT. The full variable domain, its missing parts supplied by reference TRBV2 and TRBJ1-6, is EPEVTQTPSHQVTQMGQEVILRCVPISNHLYFYWYRQILGQKVEFLVSFYNNEISEKSEIFDDQFSVERPDGSNFTLKIRSTKLEDSAMYFCASTSSTGSNSPLHFGNGTRLTVT.

This clone was detected ten times or more. The chain couples TRBV30 to TRBJ1-5, with TRBD1 identical over 9 bases. The CDR3 length is 16 residues. V gave up 1 base and J gave up 7 bases; unmatched junction bases: 11. CDR1 and CDR2 from the germline V gene are GTSNPN and SVGIG (reference sequence). The CDR3 region has the DNA TGTGCCTGGAGTGATCCGGGACAGGGCAGGAGACAGCCCCAGCATTTT. Protein sequence: CAWSDPGQGRRQPQHF.

The J gene is TRBJ1-6, the V gene TRBV19; the D gene is possibly TRBD1 (6 bases). Per the germline V gene, CDR1 is LNHDA and CDR2 is SQIVND (reference sequence). V was cut by 6 bases and J by 7 bases, with 25 bases left in between. This CDR3 is built from 18 residues. In DNA form, the CDR3 reads TGTGCCAGTAGCCACCCATCTCAATACAGGGACGCAAATTCACCCCTCCACTTT. It yields the protein CASSHPSQYRDANSPLHF.

Only a few counts were recorded for this clone. The chain is built from TRBV6-5 and TRBJ2-1; 13 bases match TRBD2. Germline CDR1 MNHEY, CDR2 SVGAGI. The CDR3 extends over 15 amino acids. The ends lost 6 bases at V and 4 bases at J; junction bases unmatched: 3. The CDR3 here is CASSRTSGSYNEQFF. CDR3 DNA: TGTGCCAGCAGCCGGACTAGCGGGAGTTACAATGAGCAGTTCTTC.

The V gene is TRBV30, the J gene TRBJ2-5; tentative D call: TRBD1 (5 bases). The V gene's germline CDR1 is GTSNPN and CDR2 SVGIG (reference sequence). Trimming stripped 5 bases from V and 1 base from J, with 14 bases between. The CDR3 length is 14 residues. The CDR3, as DNA: TGTGCCTGGGGTTTTGTTCAGGGCCAAGAGACCCAGTACTTC. Translation: CAWGFVQGQETQYF. The entire variable domain, with the rest obtained from reference TRBV30 and TRBJ2-5, is as follows: SQTIHQWPATLVQPVGSPLSLECTVEGTSNPNLYWYRQAAGRGLQLLFYSVGIGQISSEVPQNLSASRPQDRQFILSSKKLLLSDSGFYLCAWGFVQGQETQYFGPGTRLLVL.